The clone carrying this TCR beta chain has more than one count but fewer than ten. This record comes from a study of blood T cells in healthy people across ages. This CDR3 has 9 residues. The germline CDR1 and CDR2 sequences are SQVTM and ANQGSEA. For the second PCR, which ran for roughly 7 to 11 cycles, a sample-barcoded 5' primer and a J-beta primer mix were used. TCRdb called the 5' RACE reads again in MiXCR, with one record for every CDR3 protein. The data show hundreds of thousands of distinct CDR3 sequences, 40% to 45% seen once. Sequenced input: blood. The clonotype comes from a woman aged 55-75 years in good health. The V gene is TRBV29-1, the J gene TRBJ1-2; no clear D gene. The CDR3 DNA follows: TGCAGGGAGTCGGACGGCTACACCTTC. Its translation is CRESDGYTF.